This paragraph covers one TCR beta chain sequence. The conserved final phenylalanine or tryptophan is absent from the CDR3, which likely points to a read error. No DNA is shown, since the ends of the CDR3 on it are uncertain; the CDR3 is the one TCRdb lists. The CDR3 comprises 13 residues, both ends counted. CDR1 and CDR2 (germline): SQVTM, ANQGSEA. The template was RNA from unsorted bulk tissue. Distant lung tissue was collected more than 3 cm away from the tumor edge. Newly diagnosed lung cancer patients had thoracic surgery in China, August–November 2014, without prior chemotherapy. Three rounds of nested PCR, following a modified ARM-PCR protocol, produced the TCRbeta library. TCRdb reanalysed the multiplex PCR reads using MiXCR and keeps one entry per CDR3 protein. The sample yields about 48,000 distinct CDR3 sequences, 60% to 65% seen once. This entry is derived from a study of tumor and adjacent non-tumor tissue in lung cancer.

Sequencing was performed on distant non-tumor lung tissue. V and J are TRBV29-1 and TRBJ1-1; the table names TRBD1, a call not compared with the DNA. The receptor comes from a woman between 65 and 79 years old with non-small cell lung cancer. The CDR3 here is CSVEGQQNTEAFL.